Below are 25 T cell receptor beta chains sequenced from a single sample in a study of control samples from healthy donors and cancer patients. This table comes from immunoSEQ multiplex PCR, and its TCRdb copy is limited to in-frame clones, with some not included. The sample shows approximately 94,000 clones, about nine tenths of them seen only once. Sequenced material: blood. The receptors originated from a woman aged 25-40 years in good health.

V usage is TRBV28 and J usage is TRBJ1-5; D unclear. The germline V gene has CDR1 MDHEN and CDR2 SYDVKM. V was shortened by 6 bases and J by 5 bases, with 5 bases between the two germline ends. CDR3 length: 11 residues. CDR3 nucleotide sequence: TGTGCCAGCAGGAGGGATCAGCCCCAGCATTTT. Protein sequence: CASRRDQPQHF.

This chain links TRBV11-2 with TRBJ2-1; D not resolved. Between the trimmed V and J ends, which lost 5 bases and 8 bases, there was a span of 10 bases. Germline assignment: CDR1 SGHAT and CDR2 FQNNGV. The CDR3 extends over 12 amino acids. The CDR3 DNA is TGTGCCAGCAGCCCCCGAAGGGATGAGCAGTTCTTC. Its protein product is CASSPRRDEQFF.

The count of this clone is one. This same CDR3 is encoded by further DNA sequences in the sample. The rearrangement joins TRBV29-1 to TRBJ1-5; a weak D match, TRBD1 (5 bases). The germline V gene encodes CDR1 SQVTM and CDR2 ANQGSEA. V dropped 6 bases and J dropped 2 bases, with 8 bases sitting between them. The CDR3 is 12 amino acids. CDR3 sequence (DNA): TGCAGCGTCCGGGACGGCAATCAGCCCCAGCATTTT. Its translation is CSVRDGNQPQHF. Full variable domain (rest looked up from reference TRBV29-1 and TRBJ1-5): SAVISQKPSRDICQRGTSLTIQCQVDSQVTMMFWYRQQPGQSLTLIATANQGSEATYESGFVIDKFPISRPNLTFSTLTVSNMSPEDSSIYLCSVRDGNQPQHFGDGTRLSIL.

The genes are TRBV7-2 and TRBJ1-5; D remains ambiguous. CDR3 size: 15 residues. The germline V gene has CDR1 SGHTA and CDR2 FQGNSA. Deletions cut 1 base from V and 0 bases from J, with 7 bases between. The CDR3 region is CASSLGLYSNQPQHF. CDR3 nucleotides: TGTGCCAGCAGCTTAGGGCTTTATAGCAATCAGCCCCAGCATTTT.

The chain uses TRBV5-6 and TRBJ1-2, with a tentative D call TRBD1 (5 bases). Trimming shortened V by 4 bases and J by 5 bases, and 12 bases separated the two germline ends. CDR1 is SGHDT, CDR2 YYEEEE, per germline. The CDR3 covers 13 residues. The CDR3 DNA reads TGTGCCAGCAGCCTGCAGCAGGGATATGGCTACACCTTC. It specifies CASSLQQGYGYTF. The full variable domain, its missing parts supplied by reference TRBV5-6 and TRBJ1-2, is DAGVTQSPTHLIKTRGQQVTLRCSPKSGHDTVSWYQQALGQGPQFIFQYYEEEERQRGNFPDRFSGHQFPNYSSELNVNALLLGDSALYLCASSLQQGYGYTFGSGTRLTVV.

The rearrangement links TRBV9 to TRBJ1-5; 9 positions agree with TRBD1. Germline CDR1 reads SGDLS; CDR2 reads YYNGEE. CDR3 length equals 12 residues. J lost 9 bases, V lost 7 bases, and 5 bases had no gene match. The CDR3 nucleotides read TGTGCCAGCTCGGGACAGGGAGGGCCCCAGCATTTT. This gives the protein CASSGQGGPQHF.

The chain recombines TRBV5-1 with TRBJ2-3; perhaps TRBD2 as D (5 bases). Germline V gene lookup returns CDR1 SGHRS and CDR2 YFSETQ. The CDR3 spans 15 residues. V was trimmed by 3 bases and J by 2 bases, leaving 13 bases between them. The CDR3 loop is CASSSPDSTTDTQYF. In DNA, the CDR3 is TGCGCCAGCAGCTCTCCGGACTCAACCACAGATACGCAGTATTTT.

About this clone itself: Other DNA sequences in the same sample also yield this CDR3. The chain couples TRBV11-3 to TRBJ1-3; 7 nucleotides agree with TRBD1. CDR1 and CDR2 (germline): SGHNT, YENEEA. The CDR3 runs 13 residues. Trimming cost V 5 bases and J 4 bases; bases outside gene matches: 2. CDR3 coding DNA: TGTGCCAGCAGCACAGGGGCGGGAAACACCATATATTTT. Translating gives CASSTGAGNTIYF.

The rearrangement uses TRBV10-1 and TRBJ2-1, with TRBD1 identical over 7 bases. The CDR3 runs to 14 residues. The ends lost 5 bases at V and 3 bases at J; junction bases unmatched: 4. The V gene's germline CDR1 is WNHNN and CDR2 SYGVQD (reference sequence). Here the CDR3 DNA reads TGCGCCAGCAGTCGGGACAGACTCTACAATGAGCAGTTCTTC. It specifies CASSRDRLYNEQFF.

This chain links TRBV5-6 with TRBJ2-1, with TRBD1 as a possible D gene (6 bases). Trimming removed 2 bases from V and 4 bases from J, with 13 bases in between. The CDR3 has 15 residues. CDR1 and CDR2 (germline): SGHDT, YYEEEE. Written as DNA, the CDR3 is TGTGCCAGCAGCTTCTCCGGGACACCGTACAATGAGCAGTTCTTC. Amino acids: CASSFSGTPYNEQFF.

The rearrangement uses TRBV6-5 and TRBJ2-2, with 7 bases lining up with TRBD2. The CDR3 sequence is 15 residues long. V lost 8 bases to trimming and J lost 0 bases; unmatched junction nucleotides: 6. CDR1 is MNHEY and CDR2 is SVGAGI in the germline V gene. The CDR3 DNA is TGTGCCAGCGGGGGGAGGGGCTCGAACACCGGGGAGCTGTTTTTT. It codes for CASGGRGSNTGELFF.

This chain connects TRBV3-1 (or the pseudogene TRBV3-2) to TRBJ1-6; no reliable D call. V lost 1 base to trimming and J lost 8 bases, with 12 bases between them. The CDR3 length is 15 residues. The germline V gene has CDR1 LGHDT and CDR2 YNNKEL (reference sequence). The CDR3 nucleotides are TGTGCCAGCAGCCAAGCTACAGCGACCCATTCACCCCTCCACTTT. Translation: CASSQATATHSPLHF.

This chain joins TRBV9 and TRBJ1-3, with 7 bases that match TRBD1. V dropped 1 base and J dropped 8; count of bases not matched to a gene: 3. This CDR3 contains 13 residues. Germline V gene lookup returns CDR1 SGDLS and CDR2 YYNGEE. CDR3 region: CASSVPGGDTIYF. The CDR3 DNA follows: TGTGCCAGCAGCGTACCAGGGGGGGACACCATATATTTT.

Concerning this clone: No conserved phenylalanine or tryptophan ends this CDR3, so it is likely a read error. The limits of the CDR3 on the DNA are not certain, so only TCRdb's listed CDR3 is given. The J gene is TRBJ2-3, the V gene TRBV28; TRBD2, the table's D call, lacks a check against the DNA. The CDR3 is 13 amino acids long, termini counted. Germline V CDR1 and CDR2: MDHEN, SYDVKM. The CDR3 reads CASSLTASGTGRV.

This chain's CDR3 is CASRRLGQTLNTGELFF. DNA for the CDR3: TGTGCCAGCAGGCGACTAGGACAGACTTTGAACACCGGGGAGCTGTTTTTT. This chain connects TRBV3-1 (or the pseudogene TRBV3-2) to TRBJ2-2; possibly TRBD1 or TRBD2 for D (6 bases each). There are 17 residues in the CDR3. The V end lost 6 bases, the J end lost 1 base, and 18 bases lay between the germline ends. Germline CDR1 LGHDT, CDR2 YNNKEL (reference sequence).

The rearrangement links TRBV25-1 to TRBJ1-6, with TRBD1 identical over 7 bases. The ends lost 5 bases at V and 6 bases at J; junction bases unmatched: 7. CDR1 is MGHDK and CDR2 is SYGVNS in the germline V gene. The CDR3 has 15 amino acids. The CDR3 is CASSPGGSRNSPLHF. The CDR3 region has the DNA TGTGCCAGCAGTCCAGGGGGAAGTCGTAATTCACCCCTCCACTTT.

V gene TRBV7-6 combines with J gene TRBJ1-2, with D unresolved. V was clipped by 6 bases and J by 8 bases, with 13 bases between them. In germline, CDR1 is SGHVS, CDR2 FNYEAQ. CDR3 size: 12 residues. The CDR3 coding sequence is TGTGCCAGCAGGATCGCGGGTAGCGGCTACACCTTC. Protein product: CASRIAGSGYTF.

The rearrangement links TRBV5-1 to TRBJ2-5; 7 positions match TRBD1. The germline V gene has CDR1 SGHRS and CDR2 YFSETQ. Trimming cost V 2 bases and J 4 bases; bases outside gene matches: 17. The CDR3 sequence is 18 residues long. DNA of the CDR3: TGCGCCAGCAGCTTTCTAAGGGGGCAGAGGGGGAGCTCAGAGACCCAGTACTTC. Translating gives CASSFLRGQRGSSETQYF.

The CDR3 DNA is TGCGCCAGCAGCTTGGAACTTGTGGGAAGTACTGAAGCTTTCTTT. Protein sequence: CASSLELVGSTEAFF. The chain links TRBV5-1 to TRBJ1-1; the D is unclear. In germline, CDR1 is SGHRS, CDR2 YFSETQ. There are 15 residues in the CDR3. The V end was cut by 0 bases, the J end by 5 bases, with 14 bases between.

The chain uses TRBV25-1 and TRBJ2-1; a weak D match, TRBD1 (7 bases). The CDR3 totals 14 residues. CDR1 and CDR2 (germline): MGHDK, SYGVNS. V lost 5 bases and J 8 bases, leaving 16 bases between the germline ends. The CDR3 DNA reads TGTGCCAGCAGTCCCGGGAGAGGGGGCGATGAGCAGTTCTTC. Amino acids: CASSPGRGGDEQFF.

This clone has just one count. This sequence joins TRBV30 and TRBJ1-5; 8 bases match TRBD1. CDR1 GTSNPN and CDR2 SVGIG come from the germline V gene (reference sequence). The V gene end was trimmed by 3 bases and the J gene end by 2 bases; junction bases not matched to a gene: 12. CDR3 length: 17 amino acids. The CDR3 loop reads CAWSPGTGSVGNQPQHF. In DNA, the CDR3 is TGTGCCTGGAGCCCGGGGACAGGTTCGGTTGGCAATCAGCCCCAGCATTTT.

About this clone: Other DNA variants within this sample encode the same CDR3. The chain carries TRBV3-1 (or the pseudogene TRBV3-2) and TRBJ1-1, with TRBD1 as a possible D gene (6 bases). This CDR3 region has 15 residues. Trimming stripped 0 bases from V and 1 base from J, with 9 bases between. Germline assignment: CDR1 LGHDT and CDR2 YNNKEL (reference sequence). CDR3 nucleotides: TGTGCCAGCAGCCAAGAACGGGGGCGGAACACTGAAGCTTTCTTT. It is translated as CASSQERGRNTEAFF.

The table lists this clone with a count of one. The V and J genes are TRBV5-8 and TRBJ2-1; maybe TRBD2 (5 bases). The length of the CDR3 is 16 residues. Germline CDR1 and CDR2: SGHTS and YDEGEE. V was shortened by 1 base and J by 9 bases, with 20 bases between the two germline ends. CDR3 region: CASSLSYGTGSVEQFF. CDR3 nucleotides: TGTGCCAGCAGCTTGAGTTACGGCACGGGGAGTGTTGAGCAGTTCTTC.

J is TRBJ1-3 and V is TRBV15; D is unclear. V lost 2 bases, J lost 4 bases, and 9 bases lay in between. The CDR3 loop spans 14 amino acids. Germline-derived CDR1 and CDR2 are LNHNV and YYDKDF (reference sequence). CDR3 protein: CATSRHRQGNTIYF. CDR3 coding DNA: TGTGCCACCAGCAGACACAGACAAGGAAACACCATATATTTT.

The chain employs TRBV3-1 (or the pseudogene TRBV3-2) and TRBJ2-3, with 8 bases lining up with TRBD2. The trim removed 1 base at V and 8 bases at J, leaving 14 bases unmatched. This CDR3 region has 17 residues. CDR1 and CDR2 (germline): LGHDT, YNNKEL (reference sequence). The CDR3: CASSQGPSGLSAGTQYF. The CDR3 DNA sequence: TGTGCCAGCAGCCAAGGTCCTAGCGGGCTATCAGCTGGTACGCAGTATTTT.